This TCR beta chain derives from a study of OX40 agonist ivuxolimab in advanced cancers. In the study overall: Head and neck, renal cell, melanoma or hepatocellular carcinoma were the cancers that dose-escalation patients had.

There are a few counts of this clone. Measured with immunoSEQ multiplex PCR; TCRdb has only the in-frame clones, and not every one. The table includes 30,000 or so clones, 75% to 90% detected once. The sequences come from CD4+ or CD8+ T cells sorted from blood, collected in a trial of the OX40 agonist ivuxolimab. The clonotype originates from an adult with an advanced solid tumor such as melanoma, head and neck, liver or kidney cancer.

CDR3: CASSLEAGEEQPQHF. The CDR3, as DNA: TGTGCCAGCAGCTTAGAGGCCGGGGAGGAACAGCCCCAGCATTTT. The chain combines TRBV7-2 with TRBJ1-5; no definite D call. V dropped 1 base and J dropped 7 bases, with 14 bases sitting between them. CDR1 SGHTA and CDR2 FQGNSA come from the germline V gene. The CDR3 sequence is 15 residues long.